This TCR beta chain was recovered during a study of blood T cell repertoires in COVID-19. Overall study context: PBMCs, B-cell-depleted T cells, or T cells provided the cDNA or gDNA that made up the material.

In the original processing: How many nucleated cells were present was estimated from reference gene primer amplification. Profiled with immunoSEQ multiplex PCR; TCRdb holds only in-frame clones, not every one. V, J and clone size reflect that table, while D and trimming were determined from the DNA. The data show about 68,000 clones, with roughly 83% seen just once and 8.5% to 10% held by the top ten. This CDR3 is 15 amino acids long. CDR1 and CDR2 from the germline V gene are LGHNT and FRNRAP. Losses at the gene ends were 6 bases for V and 4 bases for J; bases not matched to a gene: 10. The receptor was derived from a middle-aged man with active COVID-19. The chain has TRBV12-5 and TRBJ2-3, with TRBD1 identical over 7 bases. Material: peripheral blood. CDR3 loop: CASGPGQVGADTQYF. The CDR3 nucleotides are TGTGCTAGTGGCCCCGGACAGGTTGGGGCAGATACGCAGTATTTT.